This T cell receptor beta chain came from a study of beta chain features in type 1 diabetes. General study results and limits: TCRB repertoires of naive, central memory and Treg cells appeared more similar among patients than among healthy donors. All four CD4+ subsets from Type 1 diabetes patients carried moderately but significantly shorter TCRB CDR3s. Researchers caution that PCR might favor shorter templates, equally among patients and controls.

Expressed TCRB transcripts were sequenced because the entire RNA isolate underwent reverse transcription. Assay: immunoSEQ multiplex PCR; the TCRdb copy retains only in-frame clones and omits some. The sample includes over 650,000 clones, more than 12% of them seen just once. V was cut by 0 bases and J by 4 bases, with 7 bases left in between. The length of the CDR3 is 13 residues. Germline lookup yields CDR1 GTSNPN and CDR2 SVGIG (reference sequence). This clone has just a few counts. The antigen is unknown. Material for sequencing was naive CD4+ T cells from blood. The sequence was obtained from a man younger than 30 with type 1 diabetes. This chain connects TRBV30 to TRBJ1-5; D gene uncertain. The CDR3 DNA reads as TGTGCCTGGAGTGTAGGGCTAAATCAGCCCCAGCATTTT. Amino acids: CAWSVGLNQPQHF.